The 31 T cell receptor beta chains presented below share a single source sample, sequenced in a study of blood T cell repertoires in COVID-19. TCRdb keeps only in-frame clones here, not all; method: immunoSEQ multiplex PCR. This sample has about 220,000 clones; 83% occur once, and the top ten carry 4.8%. Sequenced input: PBMCs or T cells enriched from blood (not recorded which). The receptors here all came from a woman between 45 and 65 years old who had been exposed to COVID-19.

The chain recombines TRBV6-5 with TRBJ1-5, with 11 bases aligning to TRBD1. The CDR3 is 15 amino acids. Germline V gene lookup returns CDR1 MNHEY and CDR2 SVGAGI. Trimming removed 6 bases from V and 7 bases from J; junction bases left unmatched: 8. DNA for the CDR3: TGTGCCAGCAGGCAAGGACAGGGGGCAGGGCAGCCCCAGCATTTT. Its translation is CASRQGQGAGQPQHF.

This clone was observed once. V and J are TRBV3-1 (or the pseudogene TRBV3-2) and TRBJ1-2; 7 bases agree with TRBD1. The CDR3 length is 16 residues. Looked up from germline, CDR1 is LGHDT and CDR2 is YNNKEL (reference sequence). J lost 6 bases, V lost 3 bases, and 13 bases had no gene match. CDR3 sequence reads: CASSHLPPRGRHGYTF. In DNA form, the CDR3 reads TGTGCCAGCAGCCACCTCCCCCCTAGGGGGCGACATGGCTACACCTTC.

The rearrangement uses TRBV5-1 and TRBJ1-6, with D perhaps matching TRBD1 (6 bases). V was pared by 4 bases and J by 8 bases, with 25 bases between. The CDR3 is 18 residues long. Germline V CDR1 and CDR2: SGHRS, YFSETQ. This chain's CDR3 is CASSPRGGGTGPYSPLHF. The CDR3, as DNA: TGCGCCAGCAGCCCCCGAGGAGGAGGTACAGGGCCTTATTCACCCCTCCACTTT. The full variable domain, completed using reference TRBV5-1 and TRBJ1-6, is KAGVTQTPRYLIKTRGQQVTLSCSPISGHRSVSWYQQTPGQGLQFLFEYFSETQRNKGNFPGRFSGRQFSNSRSEMNVSTLELGDSALYLCASSPRGGGTGPYSPLHFGNGTRLTVT.

The genes are TRBV7-8 and TRBJ1-1, with 9 bases matching TRBD1. V trimming: 4 bases; J trimming: 3 bases; junction bases outside the gene matches: 3. The germline CDR1 and CDR2 sequences are SGHVS and FQNEAQ. The CDR3 loop spans 14 amino acids. Here the CDR3 DNA reads TGTGCCAGCAGCTATACAGGGGGCTACACTGAAGCTTTCTTT. Protein sequence: CASSYTGGYTEAFF.

The chain uses TRBV7-2 and TRBJ1-5, with 9 nucleotides matching TRBD1. V was clipped by 4 bases and J by 5 bases; unmatched bases: 6. The CDR3 is made up of 15 amino acids. Germline CDR1 reads SGHTA; CDR2 reads FQGNSA. The CDR3 DNA sequence: TGTGCCAGCAGCTCCCACAGGGGGCCGGATCAGCCCCAGCATTTT. This gives the protein CASSSHRGPDQPQHF.

The V and J genes are TRBV10-3 and TRBJ2-3, with D possibly matching TRBD2 (7 bases). Germline V gives CDR1 ENHRY, CDR2 SYGVKD. This CDR3 spans 13 amino acids. Trimming removed 0 bases at V and 12 bases at J, with 13 bases between. DNA of the CDR3: TGTGCCATCAGTGAGTCGGCTGGGGGGGCCCAGTATTTT. Protein sequence: CAISESAGGAQYF.

The chain couples TRBV19 to TRBJ1-6, with 9 bases that match TRBD1. The CDR3 length is 15 residues. Germline CDR1 LNHDA, CDR2 SQIVND (reference sequence). The V and J ends lost 6 bases and 1 base, in that order; junction bases with no gene match: 1. CDR3 nucleotides: TGTGCCAGTAGGGACAGGGGTTCCTATAATTCACCCCTCCACTTT. Amino acids: CASRDRGSYNSPLHF.

This clone was seen a few times. The genes are TRBV28 and TRBJ2-7, with TRBD2 identical over 10 bases. This CDR3 is 20 amino acids long. Per germline, CDR1 MDHEN and CDR2 SYDVKM. The V gene end was trimmed by 5 bases and the J gene end by 6 bases; junction bases not matched to a gene: 25. The CDR3 region has the DNA TGTGCCAGCAGTCTACCCCCTGGAGTGGTAGCGGGGGGTCTAGACGCCGAGCAGTACTTC. Its protein product is CASSLPPGVVAGGLDAEQYF.

The chain has TRBV21-1 and TRBJ2-3; the table calls TRBD1, which could not be checked here. TRBV21-1 is designated a pseudogene. The CDR3 consists of 16 residues. As DNA, the CDR3 is TGTGCCAGCAGCAAAGAGGGACAGGGGGCAGTAGATACGCAGTATTTT. Translation gives CASSKEGQGAVDTQYF.

The J gene is TRBJ1-3, the V gene TRBV10-3; D not resolved. Trimming cost V 10 bases and J 0 bases, with 16 bases left between them. The CDR3 has 15 residues. The germline gives CDR1 ENHRY, CDR2 SYGVKD. CDR3 protein: CATRRELDSGNTIYF. In DNA form, the CDR3 reads TGTGCCACCAGGCGGGAGTTGGACTCTGGAAACACCATATATTTT.

V gene TRBV6-5 combines with J gene TRBJ1-6; D is unclear. V shed 8 bases and J shed 5 bases, with 7 bases lying between them. CDR1 MNHEY and CDR2 SVGAGI come from the germline V gene. The length of the CDR3 is 12 residues. CDR3 sequence (DNA): TGTGCCAGCGGCCAAAATAATTCACCCCTCCACTTT. Amino acid sequence: CASGQNNSPLHF.

V usage is TRBV28 and J usage is TRBJ1-2; 9 nucleotides align to TRBD1. The CDR3 extends over 15 amino acids. Germline V lookup: CDR1 MDHEN, CDR2 SYDVKM. V lost 5 bases to trimming and J lost 6 bases; unmatched junction nucleotides: 10. This CDR3 reads CASSTQGARRDGYTF. The DNA of the CDR3 is TGTGCCAGCAGTACACAGGGGGCTAGGCGAGATGGCTACACCTTC.

V is TRBV15 and J is TRBJ1-4; no firm D call. Germline values: CDR1 LNHNV, CDR2 YYDKDF (reference sequence). The CDR3 totals 14 residues. Trimming removed 3 bases from V and 7 bases from J, with 12 bases in between. The CDR3 DNA follows: TGTGCCACCAGCAGGGATACCCGGAGTGAAAAACTGTTTTTT. Its translation: CATSRDTRSEKLFF.

This clone appeared a few times. J is TRBJ1-1 and V is TRBV2, with D possibly TRBD1 on 6 matching bases. V was shortened by 7 bases and J by 0 bases, with 18 bases between the two germline ends. The CDR3 runs to 16 residues. Germline CDR1 SNHLY, CDR2 FYNNEI. As DNA, the CDR3 is TGTGCCAGCATAGGCGGGGGCGGGCGGGTGAACACTGAAGCTTTCTTT. The encoded protein is CASIGGGGRVNTEAFF. Based on the CDR3 plus reference TRBV2 and TRBJ1-1, the full variable domain is EPEVTQTPSHQVTQMGQEVILRCVPISNHLYFYWYRQILGQKVEFLVSFYNNEISEKSEIFDDQFSVERPDGSNFTLKIRSTKLEDSAMYFCASIGGGGRVNTEAFFGQGTRLTVV.

The count of this clone is one. The rearrangement links TRBV5-4 to TRBJ1-5, with TRBD1 identical over 8 bases. The CDR3 has 13 amino acids. Per the germline V gene, CDR1 is SGHNT and CDR2 is YYREEE (reference sequence). V trimming: 3 bases; J trimming: 6 bases; junction bases outside the gene matches: 2. The CDR3 region has the DNA TGTGCCAGCAGCTCAGGGGGCTCTCAGCCCCAGCATTTT. Protein: CASSSGGSQPQHF. Drawing the rest from reference TRBV5-4 and TRBJ1-5, the complete variable domain is ETGVTQSPTHLIKTRGQQVTLRCSSQSGHNTVSWYQQALGQGPQFIFQYYREEENGRGNFPPRFSGLQFPNYSSELNVNALELDDSALYLCASSSGGSQPQHFGDGTRLSIL.

J is TRBJ1-1 and V is TRBV5-4; 7 bases fit TRBD1. The CDR3 consists of 13 residues. CDR1 is SGHNT, CDR2 YYREEE, per germline (reference sequence). The V and J ends lost 0 bases and 7 bases, in that order; junction bases with no gene match: 3. The CDR3 loop is CASSLEGAVEAFF. CDR3 nucleotide sequence: TGTGCCAGCAGCTTGGAGGGGGCCGTTGAAGCTTTCTTT.

J is TRBJ1-6 and V is TRBV12-5, with a possible D match to TRBD1 (6 bases). Germline CDR1 LGHNT, CDR2 FRNRAP. CDR3 length: 11 residues. Deletions cut 9 bases from V and 14 bases from J, with 14 bases between. The CDR3 loop is CASRQPGALHF. The CDR3 DNA reads TGTGCTAGCCGGCAGCCAGGGGCCCTCCACTTT. Variable domain in full (rest from reference TRBV12-5 and TRBJ1-6): DARVTQTPRHKVTEMGQEVTMRCQPILGHNTVFWYRQTMMQGLELLAYFRNRAPLDDSGMPKDRFSAEMPDATLATLKIQPSEPRDSAVYFCASRQPGALHFGNGTRLTVT.

The chain uses TRBV28 and TRBJ2-1, with 7 bases lining up with TRBD1. Germline CDR1 and CDR2: MDHEN and SYDVKM. CDR3 length: 11 residues. The ends lost 3 bases at V and 11 bases at J; junction bases unmatched: 1. The CDR3 here is CASSLTGKQFF. The CDR3 region has the DNA TGTGCCAGCAGTTTGACAGGGAAGCAGTTCTTC.

V gene TRBV30 combines with J gene TRBJ1-2; TRBD1 might be the D (6 bases). Germline V gives CDR1 GTSNPN, CDR2 SVGIG (reference sequence). The length of the CDR3 is 14 residues. Trimming cost V 2 bases and J 8 bases, with 18 bases left between them. CDR3 coding DNA: TGTGCCTGGAGTCCACAGGGTCGCCTGGGAGGCTACACCTTC. As protein: CAWSPQGRLGGYTF.

This chain's CDR3 is CAISQEAYEQYF. The CDR3 DNA follows: TGTGCCATCAGTCAAGAGGCCTACGAGCAGTACTTC. V is TRBV10-3 and J is TRBJ2-7; no reliable D call. Germline CDR1 is ENHRY and CDR2 is SYGVKD. V was cut by 5 bases and J by 2 bases, with 7 bases left in between. This CDR3 has 12 residues.

The gene calls are TRBV12-3 or TRBV12-4 and TRBJ2-7, with D perhaps matching TRBD1 (5 bases). The CDR3 sequence is 13 residues long. The V end was cut by 4 bases, the J end by 1 base, with 8 bases between. CDR3 protein: CASSSDSSYEQYF. The CDR3, as DNA: TGTGCCAGCAGTTCTGACAGTTCCTACGAGCAGTACTTC.

The rearrangement uses TRBV29-1 and TRBJ1-2, with unresolved D. This CDR3 has 13 amino acids. The germline gives CDR1 SQVTM, CDR2 ANQGSEA. Between the trimmed V and J ends, which lost 6 bases and 4 bases, there was a span of 15 bases. CDR3 nucleotides: TGCAGCGTGGATTCAGGATCCCTCTATGGCTACACCTTC. It translates to CSVDSGSLYGYTF.

The chain links TRBV19 to TRBJ2-1; 9 bases are a match to TRBD2. This CDR3 spans 17 amino acids. V was clipped by 10 bases and J by 5 bases; unmatched bases: 18. Germline assignment: CDR1 LNHDA and CDR2 SQIVND (reference sequence). Here the CDR3 reads CATRLAGLAGPDNEQFF. The CDR3 DNA sequence: TGTGCCACCCGGCTAGCGGGGCTAGCCGGCCCAGACAATGAGCAGTTCTTC.

The chain links TRBV2 to TRBJ2-2; a weak D match, TRBD1 (6 bases). The germline V gene has CDR1 SNHLY and CDR2 FYNNEI. This CDR3 region has 15 residues. Trimming cost V 2 bases and J 4 bases, with 11 bases left between them. DNA for the CDR3: TGTGCCAGCAGTGAACAGGGGCTGGCCACCGGGGAGCTGTTTTTT. Amino acids: CASSEQGLATGELFF. Full variable domain (remainder filled in from reference TRBV2 and TRBJ2-2): EPEVTQTPSHQVTQMGQEVILRCVPISNHLYFYWYRQILGQKVEFLVSFYNNEISEKSEIFDDQFSVERPDGSNFTLKIRSTKLEDSAMYFCASSEQGLATGELFFGEGSRLTVL.

V is TRBV19 and J is TRBJ1-3; TRBD1 might be the D (5 bases). Trimming cost V 4 bases and J 2 bases, with 12 bases left between them. This CDR3 is built from 15 residues. CDR1 and CDR2 (germline): LNHDA, SQIVND (reference sequence). The CDR3 DNA sequence: TGTGCCAGTAGTACGGTGGGGGGTCCTGGAAACACCATATATTTT. It translates to CASSTVGGPGNTIYF.

The genes are TRBV10-2 and TRBJ2-1; 11 positions agree with TRBD2. Losses at the gene ends were 7 bases for V and 7 bases for J; bases not matched to a gene: 3. The germline gives CDR1 WSHSY, CDR2 SAAADI. This CDR3 spans 13 amino acids. The CDR3 nucleotides read TGCGCCAGCAATCTAGCGGGGGGTAATGAGCAGTTCTTC. Amino acid sequence: CASNLAGGNEQFF.

The rearrangement joins TRBV15 to TRBJ1-1; TRBD1 matches at 10 bases. V lost 1 base and J lost 4; bases outside the gene matches: 3. The CDR3 runs to 15 residues. Germline lookup yields CDR1 LNHNV and CDR2 YYDKDF (reference sequence). The chain's CDR3 is CATSRARTGGTEAFF. The CDR3 DNA is TGTGCCACCAGCAGAGCAAGGACAGGGGGCACTGAAGCTTTCTTT.

The rearrangement joins TRBV15 to TRBJ2-2; possible D gene TRBD1, 6 bases. The CDR3 is 15 residues long. The germline V gene has CDR1 LNHNV and CDR2 YYDKDF (reference sequence). Between the trimmed V and J ends, which lost 0 bases and 11 bases, there was a span of 16 bases. The CDR3 loop reads CATSREGALGGELFF. The CDR3 coding sequence is TGTGCCACCAGCAGAGAGGGGGCATTAGGGGGTGAGCTGTTTTTT.

The genes are TRBV6-6 and TRBJ1-6; 8 nucleotides line up with TRBD1. The CDR3 extends over 17 amino acids. Germline V gene data show CDR1 as MNHNY and CDR2 as SVGAGI (reference sequence). The J segment lost 10 bases and the V segment lost 5 bases, leaving 16 bases of the junction unmatched. The CDR3 DNA is TGTGCCAGCAGTCACCTCACCGGGACAGGTACAAACTCACCCCTCCACTTT. It specifies CASSHLTGTGTNSPLHF.

The chain links TRBV5-1 to TRBJ2-1, with no clear D. Germline-derived CDR1 and CDR2 are SGHRS and YFSETQ. The CDR3 is made up of 12 amino acids. The ends were cut back, 0 bases at V and 10 bases at J, with 8 bases in the middle. CDR3 region: CASSLVLREQFF. Written as DNA, the CDR3 is TGCGCCAGCAGCTTGGTGCTCAGGGAGCAGTTCTTC.

The chain has TRBV7-9 and TRBJ2-5; 11 bases map to TRBD1. The CDR3 runs to 16 residues. Germline V gene lookup returns CDR1 SEHNR and CDR2 FQNEAQ (reference sequence). J gave up 3 bases and V 5 bases, and 8 bases lay outside the gene matches. The CDR3 spells CASSIQGQGAEETQYF. The CDR3 region has the DNA TGTGCCAGCAGCATCCAAGGACAGGGGGCAGAAGAGACCCAGTACTTC. The complete variable domain, with remaining parts taken from reference TRBV7-9 and TRBJ2-5, reads DTGVSQNPRHKITKRGQNVTFRCDPISEHNRLYWYRQTLGQGPEFLTYFQNEAQLEKSRLLSDRFSAERPKGSFSTLEIQRTEQGDSAMYLCASSIQGQGAEETQYFGPGTRLLVL.